This TCR beta chain was retrieved from a study of blood T cell repertoires in COVID-19. Across the whole study: The origin of the acute and convalescent COVID-19 samples was the United States, Italy and Spain. In each case, the material was cDNA or gDNA derived from T cells, B-cell-depleted T cells, or PBMCs.

Trimming took off 0 bases at V and 0 bases at J, with 6 bases between the two ends. The CDR3 totals 15 residues. CDR1 and CDR2 from the germline V gene are LNHNV and YYDKDF (reference sequence). In the original processing: Reference gene primer amplification gave nucleated cell count estimates. Data came from immunoSEQ multiplex PCR; TCRdb stores just in-frame clones and leaves some out. V, J and clone size reflect that table, while D and trimming were determined from the DNA. The sample holds about 120,000 clones, approximately 82% seen once. The receptor comes from a man aged 25-45 years with acute or convalescent COVID-19. Sequencing was carried out using peripheral blood. The chain couples TRBV15 to TRBJ1-3; D not resolved. The CDR3 protein is CATSRDGSSGNTIYF. For the CDR3, the DNA is TGTGCCACCAGCAGAGATGGGAGCTCTGGAAACACCATATATTTT.